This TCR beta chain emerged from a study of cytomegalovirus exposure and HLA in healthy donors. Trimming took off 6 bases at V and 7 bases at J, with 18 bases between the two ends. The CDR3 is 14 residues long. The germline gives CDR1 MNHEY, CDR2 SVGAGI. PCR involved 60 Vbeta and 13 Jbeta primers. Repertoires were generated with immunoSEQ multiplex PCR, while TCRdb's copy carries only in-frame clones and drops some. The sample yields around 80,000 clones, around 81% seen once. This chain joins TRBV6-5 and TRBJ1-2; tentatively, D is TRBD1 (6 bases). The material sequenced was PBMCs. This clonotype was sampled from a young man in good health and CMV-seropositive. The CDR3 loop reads CASRRTHEGGGYTF. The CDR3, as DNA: TGTGCCAGCAGGAGGACTCACGAAGGGGGTGGCTACACCTTC.